This T cell receptor (beta chain) was captured by sequencing in a study of a mutant IDH1 vaccine in newly diagnosed glioma. CDR1 is MNHEY and CDR2 is SMNVEV in the germline V gene (reference sequence). The trim removed 5 bases at V and 1 base at J, leaving 3 bases unmatched. The CDR3 runs 14 residues. Noted time point: week 47, end of study. One vaccine dose held 300 ug of mutant IDH1 20-mer peptide and came with topical imiquimod. Assay used: immunoSEQ multiplex PCR; TCRdb lists only in-frame clones, some missing. The sample records some 50,000 clones, about four fifths being singletons. On this clone itself: Its antigen is undetermined.

The receptor comes from a young woman with glioma. Some clones in this sample may be carry-over from other donors' samples. This chain joins TRBV27 and TRBJ1-2, with 8 bases lining up with TRBD1. This sample comprised PBMCs, obtained from a glioma patient whose treatment included an IDH1 peptide vaccine. CDR3 bases: TGTGCCAGCAGTCTAGGACAGGGTAACTATGGCTACACCTTC. Its translation: CASSLGQGNYGYTF.